The sequence of this TCR beta chain was determined in a study of cytomegalovirus exposure and HLA in healthy donors (dated by TCRdb to about 2017). With respect to the entire study: An earlier analysis of some 500 of the donors reported 250 to 350 Gb of sequence data and some 120 million unique TCR beta sequences from about 179 million T cells. Approximately 300 gigabases of sequencing data and around 80 million unique TCR sequences made up an early release that covered around 640 HLA-typed donors. Among the roughly 390 genotyped donors, around 81% belonged to the genetic ancestry cluster associated with self-reported Caucasian donors. The study aimed to test whether signatures of past pathogen exposure could be identified by cataloging public T cell receptors. Using immunosequencing, the study profiled T cell repertoires from roughly 650 subjects and related those repertoires to cytomegalovirus serostatus. Along with the roughly 700-subject first cohort, a separate validation cohort of around 120 different subjects was used. The study combined high-throughput TCR immunosequencing, statistical association of individual TCRs with disease status, and machine learning to predict cytomegalovirus infection status. A later analysis re-examined previously published TCR beta repertoires from more than 550 donors and added high-resolution HLA genotyping to investigate patterns of TCR occurrence. Rather than drawing on any new phenotypic data, the later analysis identified candidate immune exposures from TCR beta sequences and the way those sequences occurred across donors. An earlier analysis of around 540 of the donors applied high-throughput TCR beta sequencing to assess whether each TCR beta V gene segment acted as functional or pseudogenic. Alongside the repertoire data, information on donor age, sex, ethnicity and CMV serostatus was compiled. In a later genetic analysis, genome-wide SNP genotypes for about 55% of the roughly 700 donors were used, and that subset was treated as a discovery cohort. All discovery cohort repertoires had been generated using a single sequencing platform. Class I and class II HLA loci were covered by the typing at four-digit resolution. Typing coverage differed by locus: A, B, C, DRB1 and DQB1 were typed in about 629-640 donors, DQA1 in 500 to 550, DPA1 in 600 to 610, and DPB1 in 450 to 480. A few DR-DQ haplotypes were treated as single units for association and clustering because of strong linkage in the cohort. Across 300 to 400 genotyped donors of the cohort, an average of roughly 230,000 unique TCR beta nucleotide sequences per donor were sequenced, and roughly a sixth of those sequences were non-productive. What the study reported, not specific to this receptor: A further reported finding was that TCR beta sequences accurately predicted the HLA-A and HLA-B alleles for most subjects in the first cohort. When HLA alleles, especially DR and DQ, strongly co-occurred, TCR associations were difficult to assign to individual alleles. A few of the identified cytomegalovirus-associated TCR beta chains were confirmed in vitro to be specific for cytomegalovirus antigens. Presence/absence analyses assumed roughly uniform sequencing depth across donors, an assumption that may not hold. Broadly in line with IMGT annotations, most TCR beta V segments showed up in productive rearrangements about 87% or about 30% of the time in an earlier analysis of approximately 640 of the donors. In a later analysis, HLA-associated TCR beta chains showed more clonal expansion and lower generation probabilities than non-associated chains that were equally common. According to a later genetic analysis, donors in an Asian-associated ancestry cluster had fewer N-insertions in productive TCRs than the roughly 700-donor mean. The classifier was reported to diagnose cytomegalovirus status with high specificity and sensitivity in both the original and validation cohorts. Only TCR beta chains were sequenced in this cohort, and the absence of alpha or paired-chain data limited detectable features. Because counts were too low, around 17 rarely observed V segments, including chromosome 9 orphons, were left out of the earlier analysis of 500 to 750 of the donors. According to a later analysis, parvovirus B19, influenza, CMV and Epstein-Barr virus appeared linked to several top co-occurrence clusters. Correlated functional status among segregating V segments might be attributable to linkage disequilibrium, but an unknown experimental factor could not be ruled out. Most TCR sequences were seen in very few donors, while some public TCRs were found in many individuals. In a later genetic analysis, a missense DCLRE1C variant was associated with V-gene and J-gene trimming of TCR beta chains, and the association was replicated in an independent cohort. A later analysis found that most CMV-associated TCR beta chains appeared HLA-restricted, with HLA associations seemingly driven largely by CMV exposure. In a later analysis, the rate of TCR association differed among HLA loci, with DRB1 alleles having the most associated TCRs and HLA-C alleles having the fewest. A later analysis associated about 17,000 TCR beta sequences with specific HLA alleles at a false discovery rate of 0.05. Because the 87-base-pair reads could not distinguish some IMGT-functional V segments, including TRBV6-2 and TRBV6-3, those segments were excluded. The study gave a list of 150 to 200 TCR beta chains associated with cytomegalovirus. The authors suggested that the approach could potentially be generalized to other disease states and immunological phenotypes. For the cohort, immune exposure information was limited to CMV serostatus. The sequencing pipeline was judged likely to have produced a cluster of highly shared sequence variants as a technical artifact. Because HLA typing was unavailable for some donors at each locus, only the typed subset was used in association tests.

In regard to this clone: This clone's antigen is unknown. The record has no base qualities; no much larger clone is one base away.

Based on the germline V gene (reference sequence), the CDR1 and CDR2 sequences are GTSNPN and SVGIG. Trimming costs V 2 bases and J 4 bases, and their ends lie 9 bases apart. The CDR3 measures 13 amino acids from cysteine to phenylalanine. Just the 39-base CDR3 DNA is kept, in frame starting at base 1. The cohort was made up of approximately 670 healthy bone marrow donors. All cohort members were sampled while nominally healthy, although unrecorded immune exposures were likely present. The donor was CMV seronegative and was included in the group of hundreds of seronegative cohort members. Each donor provided a peripheral blood sample, and peripheral blood mononuclear cells were used for TCR beta sequencing. The Qiagen DNeasy Blood Extraction Kit was used to extract genomic DNA from the blood cell samples. Library method: the immunoSEQ multiplex PCR assay. A mixture of 60 forward primers for TCR Vbeta segments and 13 reverse primers for TCR Jbeta segments was used in the multiplex PCR. The CDR3 region of rearranged TCR beta genes was amplified from genomic DNA by a multiplex PCR assay. The amplified TCR beta libraries were sequenced on the Illumina HiSeq System as 87-base-pair reads. On the study's bioinformatics: A later analysis tallied 75 million to 85 million unique TCR beta chains across the 700 or so repertoires, and some 12 million of those chains were shared by two or more donors. Raw reads were error-corrected and collapsed into unique sequences with a nearest-neighbor algorithm that merged closely related sequences to remove PCR and sequencing errors. V, D and J gene segments were assigned by aligning CDR3 sequences to IMGT reference sequences. For a sequence to be retained, a match of at least six nucleotides to both a V gene segment and a J gene segment was required. Rearrangements were called productive when the CDR3 lacked stop codons and stayed in frame with V and J; all others were non-productive. CDR3 was defined according to IMGT convention as the region running from the second conserved V-encoded cysteine to the conserved J-encoded phenylalanine. Sequences without an unambiguous match to a single V gene segment were excluded from the earlier analysis of about 640 of the donors. An earlier analysis of a few hundred of the donors called V segments functional above 56.7% productive rearrangements and segregating when the between-donor standard deviation exceeded 5%. A statistical classification framework was developed to diagnose cytomegalovirus status using the catalog of TCR beta chain sequences. In a later analysis, V and J genes were assigned by comparing TCR nucleotide sequences against IMGT/GENE-DB human TR gene sequences. In a later analysis, CDR3 sequences and most-parsimonious VDJ recombination scenarios were assigned using the TCRdist pipeline. In a later analysis, every TCR beta chain was defined by the combination of its CDR3 amino acid sequence and its V-gene family, and reads without a unique V-gene family were dropped. As a way to deal with suspected cross-contamination and a sequencing artifact, a later analysis dropped nearly 600 nucleotide sequences that were highly shared and had low generation probability. In a later analysis, a clonal expansion index for each public chain was calculated from normalized within-repertoire ranks of inferred template counts. Generation probabilities in a later analysis came from a VDJ recombination model fitted to out-of-frame rearrangements, and those results were checked against IGoR. In a later analysis, hypergeometric tests were used to score TCR-TCR, TCR-HLA and TCR-CMV co-occurrence, with a repertoire-size bias correction applied to TCR pairs. In a later analysis, false discovery rates were estimated by permuting HLA or CMV assignments 20 times. A later analysis grouped co-occurring TCRs with DBSCAN, adding TCRdist sequence similarity when clustering within HLA-allele-positive subsets. For co-occurrence clustering, repertoires with fewer than 30,000 or more than 120,000 public chains were excluded, along with about five repertoires with anomalous nucleotide sharing. TCRdb obtained this table from immuneACCESS and retained in-frame rearrangements with V and J assigned. These tables miss some clones; where compared with another copy, unresolved V genes account for less than half of the shortfall, and the remainder is unexplained. V, J and clone size are those of that table, while D and trimming were read from the DNA. This sample is represented by about 160,000 clones; approximately 77% of them were singletons. Of the sample, approximately 1.6% falls within the top ten clones.

The sequence links TRBV30 to TRBJ1-5; the D gene cannot be resolved reliably. The sample comprised PBMCs. The receptor's source is a male donor in good health and CMV-seronegative. The nucleotide sequence reads as follows: TGTGCCTGGAGTCCGGGATCGAATCAGCCCCAGCATTTT. Its coded protein is CAWSPGSNQPQHF.